This is a list of T cell receptor beta chains from one sample in a study of T-cell memory formation after mild COVID-19. Each CDR3 protein gets one entry after TCRdb re-called the 5' RACE reads with MiXCR. Here the sample spans about 350,000 distinct CDR3 sequences, 20% to 25% being singletons. Sequencing was done on a sample of PBMCs or a T cell subset sorted from them (not recorded which). These TCRs come from a man in his late teens or twenties who had mild COVID-19 (a few samples of this study predate the infection). Cell type and time point are not known. Both conserved end residues are part of each CDR3. D genes are given only for firm matches. The size entry is marked missing in some rows and otherwise reads once, few, many or a size class.

TRBV7-9	TRBD2	few	TRBJ2-5	CASSLPSGGIRETQYF	TGTGCCAGCAGCCTTCCTAGCGGGGGGATAAGAGAGACCCAGTACTTC
TRBV6-1	TRBD1	-	TRBJ1-2	CASSAQGARGYTF	TGTGCCAGCAGTGCACAGGGGGCGCGTGGCTACACCTTC
TRBV10-3	-	few	TRBJ2-5	CATRGQAQETQYF	TGTGCGACGCGAGGCCAAGCCCAAGAGACCCAGTACTTC
TRBV4-1	TRBD1	-	TRBJ2-1	CASSQGGTGGFDEQFF	TGCGCCAGCAGCCAGGGAGGGACAGGGGGCTTCGATGAGCAGTTCTTC
TRBV6-2/TRBV6-3	-	-	TRBJ2-3	CASSYGPGSTDTQYF	TGTGCCAGCAGTTATGGACCGGGTAGCACAGATACGCAGTATTTT
TRBV7-6	-	few	TRBJ1-5	CASSLETGNQPQHF	TGTGCCAGCAGCTTAGAAACAGGCAATCAGCCCCAGCATTTT
TRBV6-6	-	-	TRBJ2-3	CASSYSTVKDTQYF	TGTGCCAGCAGTTACTCGACAGTCAAAGATACGCAGTATTTT
TRBV24-1	TRBD1	-	TRBJ1-2	CATSDKQGSGYTF	TGTGCCACCAGTGATAAACAGGGGAGTGGCTACACCTTC
TRBV7-2	-	-	TRBJ1-5	CASSFRPYSNQPQHF	TGTGCCAGCAGCTTTCGACCGTATAGCAATCAGCCCCAGCATTTT
TRBV15	-	few	TRBJ1-5	CATSRGDSGPQHF	TGTGCCACCAGCAGAGGGGACTCTGGGCCCCAGCATTTT
TRBV3-1	TRBD1	-	TRBJ2-7	CASRTGAEEQYF	TGTGCCAGCCGGACAGGAGCGGAGGAGCAGTACTTC
TRBV6-6	-	few	TRBJ2-1	CASSYTAYNEQFF	TGTGCCAGCAGTTACACAGCGTACAATGAGCAGTTCTTC
TRBV5-1	-	few	TRBJ2-3	CASSLRRTDTQYF	TGCGCCAGCAGCCTCCGACGGACAGATACGCAGTATTTT
TRBV3-1	-	few	TRBJ1-1	CASSQVTAGNTEAFF	TGTGCCAGCAGCCAAGTTACCGCGGGGAACACTGAAGCTTTCTTT
TRBV6-5	-	few	TRBJ1-6	CASSYSEALGSPLHF	TGTGCCAGCAGTTACTCGGAGGCGCTCGGTTCACCCCTCCACTTT
TRBV28	TRBD1	-	TRBJ2-5	CASRHRAGGGQETQYF	TGTGCCAGCAGACATCGGGCAGGGGGCGGACAAGAGACCCAGTACTTC
TRBV6-5	-	-	TRBJ1-2	CASSYSRPSGGYTF	TGTGCCAGCAGTTACTCGAGACCGAGTGGAGGCTACACCTTC
TRBV7-9	-	-	TRBJ2-5	CALGATPQETQYF	TGTGCCCTGGGGGCGACCCCTCAAGAGACCCAGTACTTC